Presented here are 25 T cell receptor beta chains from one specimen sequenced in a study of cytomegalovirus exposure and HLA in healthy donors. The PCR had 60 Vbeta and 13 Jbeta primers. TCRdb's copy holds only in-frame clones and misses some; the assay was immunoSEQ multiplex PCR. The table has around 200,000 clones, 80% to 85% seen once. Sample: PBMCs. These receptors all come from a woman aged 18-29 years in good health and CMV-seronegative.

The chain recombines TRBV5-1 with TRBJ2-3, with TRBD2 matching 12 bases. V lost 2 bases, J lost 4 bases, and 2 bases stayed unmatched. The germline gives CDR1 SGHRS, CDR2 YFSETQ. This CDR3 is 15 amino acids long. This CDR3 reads CASSFLAGGADTQYF. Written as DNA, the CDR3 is TGCGCCAGCAGCTTTCTAGCGGGGGGGGCAGATACGCAGTATTTT.

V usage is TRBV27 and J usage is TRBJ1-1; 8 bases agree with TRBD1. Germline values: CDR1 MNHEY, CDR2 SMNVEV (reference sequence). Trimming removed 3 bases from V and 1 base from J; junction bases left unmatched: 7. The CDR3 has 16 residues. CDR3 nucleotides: TGTGCCAGCAGTTTGTGGGGGACAGGCGGGAACACTGAAGCTTTCTTT. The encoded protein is CASSLWGTGGNTEAFF.

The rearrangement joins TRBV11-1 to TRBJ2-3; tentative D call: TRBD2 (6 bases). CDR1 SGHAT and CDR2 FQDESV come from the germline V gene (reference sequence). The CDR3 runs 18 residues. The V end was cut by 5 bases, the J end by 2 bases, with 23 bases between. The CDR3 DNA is TGTGCCAGCAGCCCCTATCCCGAGGCTGGCGGGGACACAGATACGCAGTATTTT. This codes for CASSPYPEAGGDTDTQYF.

The CDR3 DNA sequence: TGCAGCGCTTCGGGGGCTAGCGGGAGTGTATATGAGCAGTTCTTC. Translating gives CSASGASGSVYEQFF. The V call is TRBV29-1, the J call TRBJ2-1; 10 nucleotides agree with TRBD2. The CDR3 length is 15 residues. Germline loops: CDR1 SQVTM, CDR2 ANQGSEA. V lost 7 bases and J lost 8; bases outside the gene matches: 14.

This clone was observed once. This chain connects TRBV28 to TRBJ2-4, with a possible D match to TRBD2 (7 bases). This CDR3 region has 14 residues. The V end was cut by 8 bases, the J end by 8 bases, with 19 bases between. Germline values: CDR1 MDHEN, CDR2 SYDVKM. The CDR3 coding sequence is TGTGCCAGCTTGGCCGGGGGGCGCGGGGACATTCAGTACTTC. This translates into CASLAGGRGDIQYF.

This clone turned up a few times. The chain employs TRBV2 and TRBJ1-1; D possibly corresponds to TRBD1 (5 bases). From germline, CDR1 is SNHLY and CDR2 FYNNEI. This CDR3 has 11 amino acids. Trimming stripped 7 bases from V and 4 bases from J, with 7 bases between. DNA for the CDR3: TGTGCCAGCAACCAGGGCACTGAAGCTTTCTTT. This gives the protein CASNQGTEAFF. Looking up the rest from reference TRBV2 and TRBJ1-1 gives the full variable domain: EPEVTQTPSHQVTQMGQEVILRCVPISNHLYFYWYRQILGQKVEFLVSFYNNEISEKSEIFDDQFSVERPDGSNFTLKIRSTKLEDSAMYFCASNQGTEAFFGQGTRLTVV.

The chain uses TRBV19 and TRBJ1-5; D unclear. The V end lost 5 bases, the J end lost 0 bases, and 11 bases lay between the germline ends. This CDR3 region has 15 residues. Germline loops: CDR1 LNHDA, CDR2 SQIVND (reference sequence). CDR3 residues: CASSSSTLSNQPQHF. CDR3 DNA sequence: TGTGCCAGTAGTTCCTCGACACTTAGCAATCAGCCCCAGCATTTT.

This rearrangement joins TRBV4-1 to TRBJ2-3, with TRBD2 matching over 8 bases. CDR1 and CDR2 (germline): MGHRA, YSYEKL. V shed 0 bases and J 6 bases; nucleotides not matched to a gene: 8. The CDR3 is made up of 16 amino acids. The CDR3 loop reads CASSQERGGGFDTQYF. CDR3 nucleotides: TGCGCCAGCAGCCAAGAAAGGGGCGGGGGGTTTGATACGCAGTATTTT.

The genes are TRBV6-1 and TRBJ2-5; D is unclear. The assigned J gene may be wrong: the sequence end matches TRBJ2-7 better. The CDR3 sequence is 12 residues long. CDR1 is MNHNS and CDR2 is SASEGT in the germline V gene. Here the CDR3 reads CASSELPYEQYF. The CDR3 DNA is TGTGCCAGCAGTGAACTACCCTACGAGCAGTACTTC.

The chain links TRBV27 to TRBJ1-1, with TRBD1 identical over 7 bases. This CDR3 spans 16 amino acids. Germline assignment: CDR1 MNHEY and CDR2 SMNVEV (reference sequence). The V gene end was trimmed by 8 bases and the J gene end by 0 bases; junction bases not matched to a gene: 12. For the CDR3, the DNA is TGTGCCAGCTTCGCCCCCTGGACAGGAGTGAACACTGAAGCTTTCTTT. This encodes CASFAPWTGVNTEAFF.

The chain's CDR3 is CASSEAYPWDRRSYNSPLHF. Here the CDR3 DNA reads TGTGCCAGCAGTGAAGCGTACCCTTGGGACAGGCGCTCCTATAATTCACCCCTCCACTTT. This sequence joins TRBV6-1 and TRBJ1-6, with 8 bases lining up with TRBD1. The CDR3 spans 20 residues. V was clipped by 0 bases and J by 0 bases; unmatched bases: 10. CDR1 and CDR2 from the germline V gene are MNHNS and SASEGT.

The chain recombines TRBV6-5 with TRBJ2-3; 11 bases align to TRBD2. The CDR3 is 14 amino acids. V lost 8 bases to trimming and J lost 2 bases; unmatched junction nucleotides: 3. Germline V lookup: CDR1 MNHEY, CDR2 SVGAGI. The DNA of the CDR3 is TGTGCCAGCTCGGGACTAGCGGTCACAGATACGCAGTATTTT. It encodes CASSGLAVTDTQYF.

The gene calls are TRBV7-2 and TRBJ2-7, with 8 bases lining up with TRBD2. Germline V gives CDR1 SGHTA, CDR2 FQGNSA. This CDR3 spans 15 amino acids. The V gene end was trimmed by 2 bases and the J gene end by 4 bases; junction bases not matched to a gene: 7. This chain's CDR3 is CASSLQAGASYEQYF. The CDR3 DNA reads TGTGCCAGCAGCTTACAAGCGGGAGCAAGTTACGAGCAGTACTTC.

The CDR3 nucleotides are TGTGCCAGCAGGCTCAGTGGCGGGGGAGATGAGCAGTTCTTC. It is translated as CASRLSGGGDEQFF. The chain has TRBV5-8 and TRBJ2-1, with 7 positions matching TRBD2. Germline assignment: CDR1 SGHTS and CDR2 YDEGEE. This CDR3 has 14 residues. Losses at the gene ends were 5 bases for V and 8 bases for J; bases not matched to a gene: 10.

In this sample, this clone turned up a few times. The CDR3 spells CASSLGTGPYGYTF. In DNA form, the CDR3 reads TGCGCCAGCAGCTTGGGGACAGGGCCCTATGGCTACACCTTC. V and J are TRBV5-1 and TRBJ1-2, with 8 bases lining up with TRBD1. V shed 0 bases and J 4 bases; nucleotides not matched to a gene: 2. CDR1 is SGHRS and CDR2 is YFSETQ in the germline V gene. The CDR3 extends over 14 amino acids. Full variable domain (remainder filled in from reference TRBV5-1 and TRBJ1-2): KAGVTQTPRYLIKTRGQQVTLSCSPISGHRSVSWYQQTPGQGLQFLFEYFSETQRNKGNFPGRFSGRQFSNSRSEMNVSTLELGDSALYLCASSLGTGPYGYTFGSGTRLTVV.

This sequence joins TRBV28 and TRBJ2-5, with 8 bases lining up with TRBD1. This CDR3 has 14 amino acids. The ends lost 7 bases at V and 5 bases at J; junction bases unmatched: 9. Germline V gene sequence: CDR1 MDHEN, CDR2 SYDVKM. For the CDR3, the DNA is TGTGCCAGCAAAGACAGGGGAACCCTCGAGACCCAGTACTTC. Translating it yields CASKDRGTLETQYF.

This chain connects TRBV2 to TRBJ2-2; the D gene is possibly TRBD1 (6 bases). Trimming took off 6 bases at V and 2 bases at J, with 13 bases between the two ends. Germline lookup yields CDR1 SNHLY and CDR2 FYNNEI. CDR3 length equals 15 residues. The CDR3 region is CASRATGHNTGELFF. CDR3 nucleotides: TGTGCCAGCAGGGCGACAGGACACAACACCGGGGAGCTGTTTTTT. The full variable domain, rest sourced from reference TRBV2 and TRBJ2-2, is EPEVTQTPSHQVTQMGQEVILRCVPISNHLYFYWYRQILGQKVEFLVSFYNNEISEKSEIFDDQFSVERPDGSNFTLKIRSTKLEDSAMYFCASRATGHNTGELFFGEGSRLTVL.

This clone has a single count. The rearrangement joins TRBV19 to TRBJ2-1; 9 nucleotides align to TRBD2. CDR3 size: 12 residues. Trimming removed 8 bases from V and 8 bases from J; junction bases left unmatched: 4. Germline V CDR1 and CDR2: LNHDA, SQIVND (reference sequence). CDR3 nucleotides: TGTGCCAGTGGTAGCGGGGGTCATGAGCAGTTCTTC. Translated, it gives CASGSGGHEQFF.

In DNA form, the CDR3 reads TGCGCCAGCAGCCAAGATCTTGCGGAACAAGCCTACGAGCAGTACTTC. This codes for CASSQDLAEQAYEQYF. The chain links TRBV4-1 to TRBJ2-7, with no clear D. Between the trimmed V and J ends, which lost 0 bases and 2 bases, there was a span of 14 bases. The CDR3 loop spans 16 amino acids. Germline V gene data show CDR1 as MGHRA and CDR2 as YSYEKL.

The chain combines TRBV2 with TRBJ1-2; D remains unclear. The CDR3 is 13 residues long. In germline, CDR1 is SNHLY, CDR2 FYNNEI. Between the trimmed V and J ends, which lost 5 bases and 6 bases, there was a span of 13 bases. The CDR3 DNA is TGTGCCAGCAGTATAGCAGTTCAAGATGGCTACACCTTC. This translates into CASSIAVQDGYTF.

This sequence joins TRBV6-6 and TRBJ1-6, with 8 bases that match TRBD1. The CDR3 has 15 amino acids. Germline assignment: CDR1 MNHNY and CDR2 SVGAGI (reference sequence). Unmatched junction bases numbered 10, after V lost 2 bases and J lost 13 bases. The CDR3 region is CASSYGSTGGDPLHF. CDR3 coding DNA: TGTGCCAGCAGTTACGGGTCTACAGGGGGTGATCCCCTCCACTTT.

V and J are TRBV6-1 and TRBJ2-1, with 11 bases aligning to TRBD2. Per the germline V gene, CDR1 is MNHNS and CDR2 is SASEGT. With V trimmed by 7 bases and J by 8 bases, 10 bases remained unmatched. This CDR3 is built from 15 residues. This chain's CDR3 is CASTLAGGLGDEQFF. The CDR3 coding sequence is TGTGCCAGCACCCTAGCGGGAGGTCTTGGGGATGAGCAGTTCTTC.

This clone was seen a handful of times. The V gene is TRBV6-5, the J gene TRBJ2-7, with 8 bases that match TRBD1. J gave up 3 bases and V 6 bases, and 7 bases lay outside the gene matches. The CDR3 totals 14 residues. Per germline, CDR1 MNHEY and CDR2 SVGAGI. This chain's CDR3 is CASSVRGRGYEQYF. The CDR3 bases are TGTGCCAGCAGCGTCAGGGGGCGCGGCTACGAGCAGTACTTC.

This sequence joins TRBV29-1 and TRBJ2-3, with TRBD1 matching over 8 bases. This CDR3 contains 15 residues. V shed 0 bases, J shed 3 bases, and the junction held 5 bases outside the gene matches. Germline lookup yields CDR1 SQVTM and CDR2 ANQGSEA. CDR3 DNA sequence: TGCAGCGTTGAAGATACGGGACAGGCAACAGATACGCAGTATTTT. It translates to CSVEDTGQATDTQYF.

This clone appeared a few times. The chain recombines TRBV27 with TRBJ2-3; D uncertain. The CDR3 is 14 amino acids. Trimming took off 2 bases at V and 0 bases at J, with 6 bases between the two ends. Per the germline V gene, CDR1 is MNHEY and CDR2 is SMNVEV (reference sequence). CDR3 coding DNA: TGTGCCAGCAGTTTAGCGGCTAGCACAGATACGCAGTATTTT. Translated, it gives CASSLAASTDTQYF.